This is a list of T cell receptor beta chains from one sample in a study of blood T cell repertoires in COVID-19. Produced via immunoSEQ multiplex PCR; TCRdb's table is partial and in-frame only. The data contain 350,000 or so clones, about nine tenths of them singletons. The sequencing sample was made of PBMCs or T cells enriched from blood (not recorded which). These receptors all stem from a woman aged 25 to 39 who had been exposed to COVID-19. Each CDR3 is given with its conserved first and last residue. The order of the fields is V gene, J gene, clone size, D gene, CDR3 DNA, CDR3 protein. D genes are given only for firm matches. Part of the rows lack a size; the others show once, few, many or a class for expanded clones.

TRBV7-2	TRBJ2-7	-	TRBD2	TGTGCCAGCAGCCCAACTAGCGGCAACACCCCCTACGAGCAGTACTTC	CASSPTSGNTPYEQYF
TRBV7-8	TRBJ2-7	-	TRBD2	TGTGCCAGCAGCTGGGGACTAGCGGGATCCTACGAGCAGTACTTC	CASSWGLAGSYEQYF
TRBV27	TRBJ2-5	-	TRBD2	TGTGCCAGCAGTTCGTATCCAGGGACTAGCGGGAGGGAGACCCAGTACTTC	CASSSYPGTSGRETQYF
TRBV30	TRBJ1-1	few	TRBD1	TGTGCCTGGACCCCGGGACAGATGAACACTGAAGCTTTCTTT	CAWTPGQMNTEAFF
TRBV11-2	TRBJ2-1	-	TRBD2	TGTGCCAGCAGGGTAGCGGGAGTTCGTAGGAATGAGCAGTTCTTC	CASRVAGVRRNEQFF
TRBV6-2/TRBV6-3	TRBJ2-7	-	TRBD1	TGTGCCAGCAGTTACCGACCCGATGGACAGGGGACCTTCCTCTCCTACGAGCAGTACTTC	CASSYRPDGQGTFLSYEQYF
TRBV10-3	TRBJ2-7	once	TRBD1	TGTGCCATCAGCGCCCCGGGACAGGGCTCGACCGAGCAGTACTTC	CAISAPGQGSTEQYF
TRBV11-3	TRBJ2-3	-	TRBD1	TGTGCCAGCAGCTTGACAGGGGCCAGCGTAGATACGCAGTATTTT	CASSLTGASVDTQYF
TRBV15	TRBJ1-5	once	-	TGTGCCACCAGCAGAGATTGGCTGAGCAATCAGCCCCAGCATTTT	CATSRDWLSNQPQHF
TRBV7-8	TRBJ1-1	-	TRBD1	TGTGCCAGCAGCTTAGGTGCAGGGGGCATGGACACTGAAGCTTTCTTT	CASSLGAGGMDTEAFF
TRBV27	TRBJ1-5	-	TRBD1	TGTGCCAGCAGCGGACAGGGGCTAGGGCAGCCCCAGCATTTT	CASSGQGLGQPQHF
TRBV28	TRBJ2-3	once	-	TGTGCCAGCAGCTACACTCCAGGACAGTCTTCCACAGATACGCAGTATTTT	CASSYTPGQSSTDTQYF
TRBV5-1	TRBJ1-1	-	TRBD1	TGCGCCAGCAATACAGGGACAGGGGGTACTGAAGCTTTCTTT	CASNTGTGGTEAFF
TRBV6-5	TRBJ2-5	-	TRBD1	TGTGCCAGCAGTTACTCGCAGGGGGATGGGACCCAGTACTTC	CASSYSQGDGTQYF
TRBV6-6	TRBJ2-2	-	TRBD2	TGTGCCAGCAGTCAATATAAAGCGGGAGGTCTCACCGGGGAGCTGTTTTTT	CASSQYKAGGLTGELFF
TRBV25-1	TRBJ2-1	-	-	TGTGCCAGCAGTGACCCCACGGGTAGCTCCTACAATGAGCAGTTCTTC	CASSDPTGSSYNEQFF
TRBV2	TRBJ1-1	once	-	TGTGCCAGCAGCAATTGGAAGGAGGCTTTCTTT	CASSNWKEAFF
TRBV3-1/TRBV3-2	TRBJ1-1	-	-	TGTGCCAGCAGCCAGGACCCCTTCGGAGGGCGCACTGAAGCTTTCTTT	CASSQDPFGGRTEAFF
TRBV6-5	TRBJ2-1	-	TRBD1	TGTGCCAGCACCATGACAGGGGCCTACAATGAGCAGTTCTTC	CASTMTGAYNEQFF
TRBV7-7	TRBJ2-5	-	TRBD2	TGTGCCAGCAGCGAAAGAATCGCGGGAGCCCAAGAGACCCAGTACTTC	CASSERIAGAQETQYF
TRBV6-6	TRBJ1-5	-	-	TGTGCCAGCAGTTACTGGGGAGTAAATCAGCCCCAGCATTTT	CASSYWGVNQPQHF
TRBV7-9	TRBJ1-4	-	-	TGTGCCAGCAGTTCGACGGGGGGGACGACTAATGAAAAACTGTTTTTT	CASSSTGGTTNEKLFF
TRBV24-1	TRBJ2-4	-	-	TGTGCCACCAGTGATCCCGGACTAGGGGGAAACATTCAGTACTTC	CATSDPGLGGNIQYF
TRBV14	TRBJ2-7	-	TRBD1	TGTGCCAGCAGCCAATTGTGGGGAGCTTTGACAGGGGGAACCTACGAGCAGTACTTC	CASSQLWGALTGGTYEQYF
TRBV18	TRBJ1-3	-	-	TGTGCCAGCTCACCCCCCTCAGGCTCTGGAAACACCATATATTTT	CASSPPSGSGNTIYF
TRBV3-1/TRBV3-2	TRBJ2-1	-	TRBD2	TGTGCCAGCAGCCAAGATATAGCGGGAGGCCGCAATGAGCAGTTCTTC	CASSQDIAGGRNEQFF
TRBV27	TRBJ2-1	once	-	TGTGCCAGCAGTTTATCGAGCGATGGAGTCAATGAGCAGTTCTTC	CASSLSSDGVNEQFF
TRBV6-6	TRBJ1-4	few	-	TGTGCCAGCAGTCCCAGGGTCGAAAAACTGTTTTTT	CASSPRVEKLFF
TRBV4-1	TRBJ2-1	-	-	TGCGCCAGCAGCCAAGACGGTCGTGGGCAGTTCTTC	CASSQDGRGQFF
TRBV9	TRBJ2-5	few	TRBD1	TGTGCCAGCAGCGTAGGGGACAGGGCGAAAGAGACCCAGTACTTC	CASSVGDRAKETQYF
TRBV27	TRBJ1-1	-	-	TGTGCCAGCAGTTTAAGCCCCCGTAACACTGAAGCTTTCTTT	CASSLSPRNTEAFF
TRBV18	TRBJ2-1	-	TRBD2	TGTGCCAGCTCACCACGAGGCGGGAGCTACAATGAGCAGTTCTTC	CASSPRGGSYNEQFF
TRBV28	TRBJ1-1	once	TRBD1	TGTGCCAGCAGTTTACAGATTGGGACAGGGGTGACTGAAGCTTTCTTT	CASSLQIGTGVTEAFF
TRBV5-1	TRBJ2-5	-	TRBD2	TGCGCCAGCAGCTTGGGTAGCGGGCGTCCTGTAGGAGAGACCCAGTACTTC	CASSLGSGRPVGETQYF
TRBV2	TRBJ1-1	-	-	TGTGCCAGCAGTGCACAGGGTCCCCGTGGGGCTGAAGCTTTCTTT	CASSAQGPRGAEAFF
TRBV3-1/TRBV3-2	TRBJ2-7	-	TRBD1	TGTGCCAGCAGCCATGCTGGACAGGCCTACGAGCAGTACTTC	CASSHAGQAYEQYF
TRBV18	TRBJ2-3	-	-	TGTGCCAGCTCACCACCGTCCTCCACAGATACGCAGTATTTT	CASSPPSSTDTQYF
TRBV4-1	TRBJ1-5	-	-	TGCGCCAGCAGCCAAGAAGGATGGCAGGGGCAGCATTTT	CASSQEGWQGQHF
TRBV7-8	TRBJ2-7	-	TRBD2	TGTGCCAGCAGCACTAGCGGTGCTCCCGACGAGCAGTACTTC	CASSTSGAPDEQYF
TRBV18	TRBJ1-5	-	TRBD1	TGTGCCAGCTCATCGGCTCTACAGGGGGCCGTCCAGCCCCAGCATTTT	CASSSALQGAVQPQHF
TRBV18	TRBJ1-2	-	TRBD1	TGTGCCAGCTCACCCTCACAGGGGACCATTTCTAACTATGGCTACACCTTC	CASSPSQGTISNYGYTF
TRBV7-6	TRBJ2-1	-	TRBD2	TGTGCCAGCAGCTCCCCACTAGCGGGTCCCTACAATGAGCAGTTCTTC	CASSSPLAGPYNEQFF